The rows below give T cell receptor beta chains drawn from one sample of a study of blood T cells in healthy people across ages. MiXCR was run by TCRdb on the 5' RACE reads, yielding one entry per CDR3 protein. The repertoire includes roughly 1,500,000 distinct CDR3 sequences, around 42% of them detected once, and 7% to 9.5% sits in the top ten. Sequencing was performed on blood. The source of these receptors is a woman younger than 35 in good health. Both conserved end residues are part of each CDR3. Fields, in order: J gene, clone size, CDR3 length, D gene, V gene, CDR3 protein, CDR3 DNA. A D gene is named only where the DNA matches it firmly. The size of a clone is reported for some rows only, either as once, few or many, or as a class for expanded clones.

>TRBJ1-4|NA|17|NA|TRBV4-2
CASSQSFRGATNEKLFF
TGTGCCAGCAGCCAATCCTTCAGGGGTGCAACTAATGAAAAACTGTTTTTT
>TRBJ2-7|few|14|NA|TRBV20-1
CSARRGGWDYEQYF
TGCAGTGCTAGGCGCGGCGGTTGGGACTACGAGCAGTACTTC
>TRBJ2-3|NA|15|NA|TRBV5-1
CASSCGRASTDTQYF
TGCGCCAGCAGCTGTGGCAGGGCTAGCACAGATACGCAGTATTTT
>TRBJ2-1|NA|15|TRBD2|TRBV6-6
CASSYPGAGGNEQFF
TGTGCCAGCAGTTACCCAGGGGCGGGAGGGAATGAGCAGTTCTTC
>TRBJ1-2|NA|14|TRBD1|TRBV6-1
CASSSGQVYYGYTF
TGTGCCAGCAGTTCGGGACAGGTTTACTATGGCTACACCTTC
>TRBJ1-5|few|16|NA|TRBV7-8
CASSLADGGGNQPQHF
TGTGCCAGCAGCTTGGCCGACGGGGGAGGCAATCAGCCCCAGCATTTT
>TRBJ2-1|NA|16|TRBD2|TRBV4-1
CASSQGWTSGYNEQFF
TGCGCCAGCAGCCAAGGGTGGACTAGTGGATACAATGAGCAGTTCTTC
>TRBJ2-1|NA|16|NA|TRBV21-1
CASSPAPTGSHNEQFF
TGTGCCAGCAGCCCCGCCCCTACGGGATCGCACAATGAGCAGTTCTTC
>TRBJ2-5|NA|13|NA|TRBV20-1
CSAARTVQETQYF
TGCAGTGCAGCCAGGACGGTTCAAGAGACCCAGTACTTC
>TRBJ2-4|few|17|NA|TRBV11-3
CASSLTTQGGTKNIQYF
TGTGCCAGCAGCTTAACAACCCAGGGGGGGACCAAAAACATTCAGTACTTC
>TRBJ2-2|NA|13|NA|TRBV6-1
CASKWGDTGELFF
TGTGCCAGCAAGTGGGGGGACACCGGGGAGCTGTTTTTT
>TRBJ1-1|few|13|NA|TRBV29-1
CSVATGKNTEAFF
TGCAGCGTCGCAACAGGGAAGAACACTGAAGCTTTCTTT
>TRBJ1-5|NA|14|NA|TRBV10-3
CATSSADSNQPQHF
TGTGCCACCAGCTCGGCGGACTCCAATCAGCCCCAGCATTTT
>TRBJ2-3|once|13|NA|TRBV21-1
CARPGAWTDTQYF
TGTGCCCGTCCGGGCGCCTGGACAGATACGCAGTATTTT
>TRBJ2-3|few|15|TRBD1|TRBV9
CASRKRDRGTDTQYF
TGTGCCAGCAGAAAACGGGACAGGGGAACAGATACGCAGTATTTT
>TRBJ2-3|few|15|NA|TRBV3-1
CASSQGQTSTDTQYF
TGTGCCAGCAGCCAAGGACAGACTAGCACAGATACGCAGTATTTT
>TRBJ1-2|few|14|TRBD1|TRBV28
CASSSSGTGDGYTF
TGTGCCAGCAGTTCTTCCGGGACAGGGGATGGCTACACCTTC
>TRBJ2-7|few|13|NA|TRBV3-1
CASSQVRSYEQYF
TGTGCCAGCAGCCAAGTCCGGTCCTACGAGCAGTACTTC
>TRBJ1-4|NA|15|NA|TRBV28
CASMPRGGVSEKLFF
TGTGCCAGCATGCCCCGGGGAGGTGTCTCCGAAAAACTGTTTTTT
>TRBJ1-2|NA|13|NA|TRBV3-1
CASSQKKTGGYTF
TGTGCCAGCAGCCAGAAAAAGACGGGGGGCTACACCTTC
>TRBJ2-3|NA|15|NA|TRBV15
CATSRGGDSTDTQYF
TGTGCCACCAGCAGAGGCGGGGATAGCACAGATACGCAGTATTTT
>TRBJ1-1|NA|11|NA|TRBV28
CASGIRGGAFF
TGTGCCAGCGGGATACGGGGCGGAGCTTTCTTT
>TRBJ2-7|NA|14|TRBD1|TRBV30
CALKPGQDNNEQYF
TGTGCCTTAAAACCGGGACAGGATAACAACGAGCAGTACTTC
>TRBJ1-2|few|14|TRBD1|TRBV12-3/TRBV12-4
CASSLVGQGYGYTF
TGTGCCAGCAGTTTAGTCGGACAGGGGTATGGCTACACCTTC
>TRBJ1-2|NA|14|NA|TRBV6-6
CASSYAGVNYGYTF
TGTGCCAGCAGTTATGCGGGGGTGAACTATGGCTACACCTTC
>TRBJ1-1|few|16|TRBD1|TRBV12-3/TRBV12-4
CASRWDRQFMNTEAFF
TGTGCCAGCAGGTGGGACAGGCAATTCATGAACACTGAAGCTTTCTTT
>TRBJ2-1|few|15|NA|TRBV6-1
CASSELEGSNNEQFF
TGTGCCAGCAGTGAATTGGAGGGGTCTAACAATGAGCAGTTCTTC
>TRBJ2-7|NA|16|NA|TRBV3-1
CASSQLPREGSYEQYF
TGTGCCAGCAGCCAACTCCCCAGGGAAGGATCCTACGAGCAGTACTTC
>TRBJ2-1|few|18|TRBD2|TRBV11-2
CASSLSRGLAGAYNEQFF
TGTGCCAGCAGCTTAAGCCGCGGACTAGCGGGAGCCTACAATGAGCAGTTCTTC
>TRBJ2-1|NA|12|NA|TRBV6-5
CASRRSPAQQFF
TGTGCCAGCAGAAGATCCCCGGCGCAGCAGTTCTTC
>TRBJ2-1|NA|12|NA|TRBV25-1
CAGSETGNEQFF
TGTGCCGGCAGTGAAACGGGAAATGAGCAGTTCTTC
>TRBJ1-1|few|11|NA|TRBV7-9
CASSPGVEAFF
TGTGCCAGCAGCCCGGGCGTTGAAGCTTTCTTT
>TRBJ2-3|many|16|TRBD2|TRBV20-1
CSAREWSSGRADTQYF
TGCAGTGCTAGAGAGTGGTCGAGCGGGAGAGCAGATACGCAGTATTTT
>TRBJ2-3|NA|18|TRBD2|TRBV6-1
CASSDSSGGWYSTDTQYF
TGTGCCAGCAGTGATAGTAGCGGGGGCTGGTATAGCACAGATACGCAGTATTTT
>TRBJ2-7|few|15|TRBD1|TRBV14
CASSRRDSGLYEQYF
TGTGCCAGCAGCCGAAGGGACAGCGGCTTATACGAGCAGTACTTC
>TRBJ2-5|NA|15|NA|TRBV20-1
CSARDSSSSYNEQYF
TGCAGTGCGCGAGACTCCAGCTCATCCTACAATGAGCAGTACTTC
>TRBJ2-7|few|17|NA|TRBV20-1
CSARDSPGSLNWDEQYF
TGCAGTGCTAGAGATTCCCCAGGGAGTCTTAACTGGGACGAGCAGTACTTC
>TRBJ2-3|NA|15|TRBD1|TRBV9
CASSDRDRHTDTQYF
TGTGCCAGCAGCGACCGGGACAGACACACAGATACGCAGTATTTT
>TRBJ2-2|few|13|TRBD2|TRBV29-1
CSTLAGDTGELFF
TGCAGCACACTAGCGGGAGACACCGGGGAGCTGTTTTTT
>TRBJ1-4|NA|16|NA|TRBV20-1
CSARGPTGTPLGKLFF
TGCAGTGCTAGAGGCCCCACAGGGACCCCCTTAGGAAAACTGTTTTTT
>TRBJ1-2|NA|13|NA|TRBV6-1
CASSERSGKGYTF
TGTGCCAGCAGTGAACGATCCGGCAAGGGCTACACCTTC
>TRBJ1-2|few|15|NA|TRBV4-1
CASSQDWKQGYGYTF
TGCGCCAGCAGCCAAGATTGGAAGCAGGGCTATGGCTACACCTTC
>TRBJ2-6|NA|16|NA|TRBV30
CAWGASLVPGANVLTF
TGTGCCTGGGGGGCTTCATTGGTCCCCGGGGCCAACGTCCTGACTTTC
>TRBJ1-1|NA|13|NA|TRBV6-6
CASTQTANTEAFF
TGTGCCAGCACTCAAACAGCAAACACTGAAGCTTTCTTT
>TRBJ2-1|NA|16|NA|TRBV11-2
CASSLDRAAGKLEQFF
TGTGCCAGCAGCTTAGATCGGGCGGCAGGTAAACTAGAGCAGTTCTTC
>TRBJ2-3|NA|14|NA|TRBV28
CASSPRPGWDTQYF
TGTGCCAGCAGTCCGCGACCAGGGTGGGATACGCAGTATTTT
>TRBJ1-2|NA|16|TRBD1|TRBV27
CASSLSGTGRSGGYTF
TGTGCCAGCAGTTTATCGGGGACAGGGCGTTCAGGTGGCTACACCTTC
>TRBJ2-7|once|11|NA|TRBV5-1
CASNSDGEQYF
TGCGCCAGCAACTCTGATGGTGAGCAGTACTTC